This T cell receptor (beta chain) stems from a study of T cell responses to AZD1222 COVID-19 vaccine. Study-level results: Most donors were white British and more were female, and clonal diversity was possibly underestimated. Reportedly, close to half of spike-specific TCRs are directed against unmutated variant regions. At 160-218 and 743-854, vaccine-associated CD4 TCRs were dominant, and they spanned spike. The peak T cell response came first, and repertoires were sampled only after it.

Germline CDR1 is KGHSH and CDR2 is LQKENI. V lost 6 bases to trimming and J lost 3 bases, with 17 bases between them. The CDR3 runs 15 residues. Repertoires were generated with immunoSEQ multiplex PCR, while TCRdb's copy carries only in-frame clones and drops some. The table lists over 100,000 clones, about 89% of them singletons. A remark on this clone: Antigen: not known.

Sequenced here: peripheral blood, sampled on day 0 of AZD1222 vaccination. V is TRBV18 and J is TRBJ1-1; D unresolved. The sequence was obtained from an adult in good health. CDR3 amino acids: CASSPAIEGYTEAFF. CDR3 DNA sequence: TGTGCCAGCTCGCCTGCGATAGAAGGGTACACTGAAGCTTTCTTT.